This T cell receptor (beta chain) comes out of a study of T cells in women clearing cervical HPV infection. Assay: immunoSEQ multiplex PCR; the TCRdb copy retains only in-frame clones and omits some. This repertoire comprises about 21,000 clones; its ten largest clones make up 6%. About this clone: A junction boundary mismatches the germline segment, possibly from a read error.

The specimen sequenced was blood buffy coat. The source is a woman aged 18-70 years with a cervical HPV16 infection that either progressed to CIN3+ or cleared (not recorded which).

The DNA read from the CDR3 is TGTGCTAGCAGCTTAGTAAGGACTAGCGGGAGGGAGACC. It codes for CASSLVRTSGRET. The whole CDR3 sequence reads CASSLVRTSGRETQYF. The chain is built from TRBV7-7 and TRBJ2-5, with 14 bases lining up with TRBD2. The read falls 3 residues short of the CDR3 end, and the missing part is taken from the germline J gene. The germline CDR1 and CDR2 sequences are SSHAT and FNYEAQ (reference sequence). The CDR3 consists of 16 residues.